The 26 T cell receptor beta chains in this list originate from one sample, sequenced in a study of identical twins. TCRdb re-called the 5' RACE reads through MiXCR, storing one row per CDR3 protein. The data hold nearly 900,000 distinct CDR3 sequences, with 9% to 15% observed a single time. The data were also submitted as part of a second study, on yellow fever vaccine responses in identical twins.

The specimen sequenced was PBMCs. These TCRs come from a woman aged 18-30 years in good health.

The V and J genes are TRBV4-1 and TRBJ2-5; TRBD2 matches 10 bases. Germline assignment: CDR1 MGHRA and CDR2 YSYEKL. The CDR3 spans 15 residues. The ends lost 0 bases at V and 9 bases at J; junction bases unmatched: 7. The CDR3 nucleotides are TGCGCCAGCAGCCAAGACACTAGCGGGACGTGGGCCCAGTACTTC. It codes for CASSQDTSGTWAQYF.

This clonotype was seen repeatedly, ten times or more. The gene calls are TRBV4-2 and TRBJ1-4; D ambiguous. This CDR3 contains 15 residues. V dropped 0 bases and J dropped 0 bases, with 5 bases sitting between them. CDR1 is LGHNA and CDR2 is YNFKEQ in the germline V gene. The CDR3 spells CASSQDGATNEKLFF. CDR3 nucleotides: TGTGCCAGCAGCCAAGATGGTGCAACTAATGAAAAACTGTTTTTT.

This rearrangement joins TRBV2 to TRBJ2-2; D is possibly TRBD2 (5 bases). CDR1 is SNHLY and CDR2 is FYNNEI in the germline V gene. CDR3 length: 15 amino acids. V dropped 6 bases and J dropped 3 bases, with 14 bases sitting between them. The CDR3 DNA reads as TGTGCCAGCAGGAGGGTGGTCCAGGACACCGGGGAGCTGTTTTTT. Translating it yields CASRRVVQDTGELFF.

This clonotype appeared many times. The chain uses TRBV5-1 and TRBJ2-2; D call uncertain. This CDR3 spans 15 amino acids. Trimming left V 0 bases short and J 0 bases short, with 6 bases between. Germline loops: CDR1 SGHRS, CDR2 YFSETQ. The CDR3 sequence: CASSLAETNTGELFF. CDR3 sequence (DNA): TGCGCCAGCAGCTTGGCAGAGACGAACACCGGGGAGCTGTTTTTT.

This clonotype was observed a few times. The V call is TRBV28, the J call TRBJ2-2; D possibly corresponds to TRBD2 (6 bases). The germline CDR1 and CDR2 sequences are MDHEN and SYDVKM. This CDR3 has 14 amino acids. Between the trimmed V and J ends, which lost 3 bases and 8 bases, there was a span of 13 bases. The CDR3 sequence: CASSFGGIRGELFF. CDR3 in DNA: TGTGCCAGCAGTTTTGGCGGGATTCGGGGGGAGCTGTTTTTT.

This clonotype has a count of ten or more. V usage is TRBV6-6 and J usage is TRBJ2-1; perhaps TRBD1 as D (6 bases). Germline V CDR1 and CDR2: MNHNY, SVGAGI (reference sequence). The V end lost 6 bases, the J end lost 5 bases, and 11 bases lay between the germline ends. This CDR3 is built from 13 residues. Written as DNA, the CDR3 is TGTGCCAGCAGCAAATACAGGGACAATGAGCAGTTCTTC. Its translation: CASSKYRDNEQFF.

This clonotype was observed at least ten times. The chain has TRBV12-3 or TRBV12-4 and TRBJ1-2; possible D gene TRBD1, 5 bases. The V end was cut by 3 bases, the J end by 4 bases, with 9 bases between. The CDR3 extends over 13 amino acids. CDR3 loop: CASSFGTGYGYTF. CDR3 DNA sequence: TGTGCCAGCAGTTTCGGGACCGGCTATGGCTACACCTTC.

At least ten counts were recorded for this clonotype. The chain links TRBV5-1 to TRBJ1-2, with 8 bases aligning to TRBD1. Unmatched junction bases numbered 7, after V lost 5 bases and J lost 4 bases. Germline V gene lookup returns CDR1 SGHRS and CDR2 YFSETQ. The CDR3 covers 14 residues. The DNA of the CDR3 is TGCGCCAGCAGGGGACAGGCCCCCCTCTATGGCTACACCTTC. Encoded protein: CASRGQAPLYGYTF. Full variable domain (remainder filled in from reference TRBV5-1 and TRBJ1-2): KAGVTQTPRYLIKTRGQQVTLSCSPISGHRSVSWYQQTPGQGLQFLFEYFSETQRNKGNFPGRFSGRQFSNSRSEMNVSTLELGDSALYLCASRGQAPLYGYTFGSGTRLTVV.

This clonotype occurred many times. The chain employs TRBV6-1 and TRBJ2-3; 10 nucleotides match TRBD1. The CDR3 extends over 14 amino acids. Trimming removed 6 bases from V and 6 bases from J; junction bases left unmatched: 6. Germline assignment: CDR1 MNHNS and CDR2 SASEGT. CDR3 loop: CASSETGGPDTQYF. As DNA, the CDR3 is TGTGCCAGCAGCGAGACAGGGGGCCCCGATACGCAGTATTTT.

Worth noting for this clonotype: Being one base from a much bigger clone, this may be a read error. Given the absence of the conserved phenylalanine or tryptophan at the CDR3 end, a read error is likely. The chain recombines TRBV7-2 with TRBJ2-7; TRBD2 agrees at 7 bases. Unmatched junction bases numbered 9, after V lost 5 bases and J lost 2 bases. This CDR3 has 15 amino acids. CDR1 and CDR2 (germline): SGHTA, FQGNSA. The CDR3 reads CASSPRGGGTYEQYI. The CDR3 nucleotides are TGTGCCAGCAGCCCGAGAGGCGGGGGAACCTACGAGCAGTACATC.

This clonotype appeared many times. The gene calls are TRBV4-1 and TRBJ1-4; D unclear. This CDR3 region has 14 residues. Germline lookup yields CDR1 MGHRA and CDR2 YSYEKL. Between the trimmed V and J ends, which lost 1 base and 8 bases, there was a span of 11 bases. CDR3 in DNA: TGCGCCAGCAGCCAAGTAAAAGGAAGGGAAAAACTGTTTTTT. Protein sequence: CASSQVKGREKLFF.

This rearrangement joins TRBV20-1 to TRBJ2-7; maybe TRBD2 (6 bases). In germline, CDR1 is DFQATT, CDR2 SNEGSKA (reference sequence). The CDR3 is made up of 15 amino acids. The ends were cut back, 0 bases at V and 2 bases at J, with 14 bases in the middle. CDR3 residues: CSARDRRRGTYEQYF. The CDR3 nucleotides are TGCAGTGCTAGAGATCGGCGGCGGGGTACCTACGAGCAGTACTTC.

This clonotype was detected ten times or more. The chain uses TRBV3-1 and TRBJ2-3; TRBD2 aligns across 7 bases. Trimming removed 3 bases from V and 5 bases from J; junction bases left unmatched: 8. This CDR3 is built from 15 residues. Germline CDR1 LGHDT, CDR2 YNNKEL (reference sequence). The CDR3 here is CASSHTLAPLDTQYF. Here the CDR3 DNA reads TGTGCCAGCAGCCACACACTAGCGCCTTTAGATACGCAGTATTTT.

The chain recombines TRBV29-1 with TRBJ2-5, with D possibly matching TRBD1 (6 bases). V was pared by 7 bases and J by 3 bases, with 15 bases between. The germline gives CDR1 SQVTM, CDR2 ANQGSEA. CDR3 length equals 13 residues. CDR3 sequence: CSALGGAKETQYF. For the CDR3, the DNA is TGCAGCGCCCTAGGGGGAGCTAAAGAGACCCAGTACTTC. Full variable domain (rest looked up from reference TRBV29-1 and TRBJ2-5): SAVISQKPSRDICQRGTSLTIQCQVDSQVTMMFWYRQQPGQSLTLIATANQGSEATYESGFVIDKFPISRPNLTFSTLTVSNMSPEDSSIYLCSALGGAKETQYFGPGTRLLVL.

This clonotype occurred a few times. CDR3 protein: CASSGTGIFGATNEKLFF. In nucleotides, the CDR3 is TGTGCCAGCAGCGGGACAGGGATATTTGGAGCAACTAATGAAAAACTGTTTTTT. This rearrangement joins TRBV11-2 to TRBJ1-4, with 9 bases fitting TRBD1. CDR3 length: 18 residues. The germline V gene encodes CDR1 SGHAT and CDR2 FQNNGV. The V segment lost 5 bases and the J segment 0 bases; nucleotides outside the gene matches: 10.

This clonotype has more than one count but fewer than ten. V gene TRBV5-1 combines with J gene TRBJ2-1, with 10 bases identical to TRBD2. The V gene end was trimmed by 6 bases and the J gene end by 5 bases; junction bases not matched to a gene: 14. This CDR3 has 17 residues. Germline lookup yields CDR1 SGHRS and CDR2 YFSETQ. In nucleotides, the CDR3 is TGCGCCAGCACAGGGGGGCCTAGCGGGAGCACGGACAATGAGCAGTTCTTC. It translates to CASTGGPSGSTDNEQFF.

This chain uses TRBV27 with TRBJ2-7; D perhaps matches TRBD2 (5 bases). Trimming left V 0 bases short and J 0 bases short, with 9 bases between. Germline CDR1 and CDR2: MNHEY and SMNVEV (reference sequence). The CDR3 runs 15 residues. CDR3 residues: CASSLSSDSSYEQYF. The CDR3 DNA follows: TGTGCCAGCAGTTTATCCTCGGACTCCTCCTACGAGCAGTACTTC.

This clonotype was observed many times. This sequence joins TRBV7-8 and TRBJ2-2; the D is unclear. CDR1 is SGHVS and CDR2 is FQNEAQ in the germline V gene. V dropped 2 bases and J dropped 1 base, with 5 bases sitting between them. This CDR3 has 14 amino acids. The CDR3 DNA follows: TGTGCCAGCAGCTTATCGAGGAACACCGGGGAGCTGTTTTTT. Amino acid sequence: CASSLSRNTGELFF.

This chain joins TRBV15 and TRBJ2-7, with 11 bases matching TRBD2. Germline CDR1 LNHNV, CDR2 YYDKDF (reference sequence). The CDR3 runs 16 residues. With 3 bases clipped from V and 3 bases from J, the junction kept 7 bases outside the gene matches. CDR3 sequence reads: CATSSTMTSGNYEQYF. CDR3 DNA: TGTGCCACCAGCAGTACAATGACTAGCGGGAACTACGAGCAGTACTTC.

The chain joins TRBV15 to TRBJ2-1; 12 bases are shared with TRBD2. The germline V gene has CDR1 LNHNV and CDR2 YYDKDF (reference sequence). The trim removed 3 bases at V and 7 bases at J, leaving 7 bases unmatched. The CDR3 spans 16 residues. The CDR3 bases are TGTGCCACCAGCAGCAAAGGACTAGCGGGGCGGAATGAGCAGTTCTTC. Its translation: CATSSKGLAGRNEQFF.

The V and J genes are TRBV12-3 or TRBV12-4 and TRBJ1-2; 8 positions match TRBD1. The CDR3 contains 13 residues. The V gene end was trimmed by 7 bases and the J gene end by 13 bases; junction bases not matched to a gene: 14. In nucleotides, the CDR3 is TGTGCCAGCACCCCTCGGCAGGGGGCTTCTCCCACCTTC. As protein: CASTPRQGASPTF.

This clonotype was recorded many times. The V gene is TRBV24-1, the J gene TRBJ1-5, with D unresolved. Germline lookup yields CDR1 KGHDR and CDR2 SFDVKD. The CDR3 is made up of 13 amino acids. The V end lost 7 bases, the J end lost 10 bases, and 16 bases lay between the germline ends. The DNA for the CDR3 is TGTGCCACCAGCTCAGGTTCTCCCACACCCCAGCATTTT. Its protein product is CATSSGSPTPQHF.

This clonotype turned up a few times. The chain uses TRBV7-2 and TRBJ1-2, with 10 positions matching TRBD1. V was pared by 5 bases and J by 4 bases, with 7 bases of the junction left unmatched. The CDR3 runs to 15 residues. Germline V CDR1 and CDR2: SGHTA, FQGNSA. The CDR3 protein is CASSPRTGGLYGYTF. The CDR3 nucleotides read TGTGCCAGCAGCCCCCGGACAGGGGGTCTCTATGGCTACACCTTC.

This chain joins TRBV29-1 and TRBJ2-7; D is uncertain. V gave up 5 bases and J gave up 3 bases, with 17 bases separating them. This CDR3 is 14 amino acids long. The V gene's germline CDR1 is SQVTM and CDR2 ANQGSEA. CDR3 loop: CSVLRAVGDYEQYF. The CDR3 DNA is TGCAGCGTTCTAAGGGCAGTAGGAGACTACGAGCAGTACTTC.

This clonotype was seen a handful of times. The chain links TRBV13 to TRBJ2-7, with TRBD2 matching over 13 bases. The germline CDR1 and CDR2 sequences are PRHDT and FYEKMQ (reference sequence). This CDR3 region has 15 residues. The ends lost 5 bases at V and 3 bases at J; junction bases unmatched: 4. The CDR3 DNA sequence: TGTGCCAGCAGCCGGTGGACTAGCGGGAGCTACGAGCAGTACTTC. It specifies CASSRWTSGSYEQYF.

This clonotype has a handful of counts. The rearrangement links TRBV6-5 to TRBJ2-1; TRBD2 is a possible D gene (7 bases). CDR1 is MNHEY, CDR2 SVGAGI, per germline. V was pared by 2 bases and J by 3 bases, with 14 bases between. The CDR3 totals 16 residues. CDR3 region: CASSYGIGGLYNEQFF. CDR3 nucleotide sequence: TGTGCCAGCAGTTACGGGATCGGGGGGCTCTACAATGAGCAGTTCTTC.